This T cell receptor beta chain is from a study of shared clonotypes between healthy human individuals. Profiled with immunoSEQ multiplex PCR; TCRdb holds only in-frame clones, not every one. The sample includes over 950,000 clones, 60% to 80% of them seen just once. After removal of 10 bases from V and 6 bases from J, the junction contained 7 bases not matched to a gene. Germline lookup yields CDR1 ENHRY and CDR2 SYGVKD. This CDR3 comprises 13 residues. Sequencing was done on a sample of memory CD4+ T cells from PBMCs. The subset here: CD45RA-negative fraction. This receptor was identified in a man aged 18 to 30 in good health. Some clones in this sample may be carry-over from other donors' samples. The gene calls are TRBV10-3 and TRBJ2-2; the match to TRBD1 covers 8 bases. This CDR3 reads CATTADRAGELFF. The CDR3 nucleotides are TGTGCCACCACGGCGGACAGGGCCGGGGAGCTGTTTTTT.